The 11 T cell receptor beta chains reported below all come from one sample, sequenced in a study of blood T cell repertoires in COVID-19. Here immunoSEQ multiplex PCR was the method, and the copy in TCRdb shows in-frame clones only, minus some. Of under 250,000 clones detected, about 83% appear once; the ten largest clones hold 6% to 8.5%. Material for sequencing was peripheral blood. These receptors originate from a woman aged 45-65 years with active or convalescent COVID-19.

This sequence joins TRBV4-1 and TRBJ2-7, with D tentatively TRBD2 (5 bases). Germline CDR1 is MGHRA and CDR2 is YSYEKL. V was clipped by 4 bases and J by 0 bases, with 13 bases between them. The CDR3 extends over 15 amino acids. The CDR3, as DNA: TGCGCCAGCAGCCCCCGGACTGCCAGCTCCTACGAGCAGTACTTC. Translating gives CASSPRTASSYEQYF.

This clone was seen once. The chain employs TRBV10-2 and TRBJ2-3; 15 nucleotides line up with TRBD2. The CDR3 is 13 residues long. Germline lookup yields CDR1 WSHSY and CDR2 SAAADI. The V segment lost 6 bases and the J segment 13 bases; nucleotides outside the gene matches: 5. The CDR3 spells CASRGTSGGLEYF. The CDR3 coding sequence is TGCGCCAGCAGGGGGACTAGCGGGGGGCTTGAGTATTTT.

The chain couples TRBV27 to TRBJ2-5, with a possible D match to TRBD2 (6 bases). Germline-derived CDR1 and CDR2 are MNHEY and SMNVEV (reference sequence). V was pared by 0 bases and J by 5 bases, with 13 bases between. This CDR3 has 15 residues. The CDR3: CASSLSGGALETQYF. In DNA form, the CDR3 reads TGTGCCAGCAGTTTATCTGGAGGGGCTCTGGAGACCCAGTACTTC.

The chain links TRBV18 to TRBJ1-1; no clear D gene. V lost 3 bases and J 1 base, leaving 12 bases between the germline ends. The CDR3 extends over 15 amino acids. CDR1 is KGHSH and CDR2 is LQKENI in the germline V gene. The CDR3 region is CASSPQSPGNTEAFF. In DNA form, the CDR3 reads TGTGCCAGCTCACCGCAAAGCCCTGGGAACACTGAAGCTTTCTTT.

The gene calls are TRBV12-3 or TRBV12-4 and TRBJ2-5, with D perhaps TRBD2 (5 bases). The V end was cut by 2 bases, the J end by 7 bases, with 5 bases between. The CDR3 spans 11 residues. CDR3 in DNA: TGTGCCAGCAGTTTAAGCGGGACCCAGTACTTC. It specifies CASSLSGTQYF.

The CDR3 coding sequence is TGTGCCTGGACCAGGGGGCTCGGCACTGAAGCTTTCTTT. Its translation: CAWTRGLGTEAFF. The rearrangement links TRBV30 to TRBJ1-1, with TRBD1 matching over 8 bases. Per germline, CDR1 GTSNPN and CDR2 SVGIG (reference sequence). The CDR3 extends over 13 amino acids. V lost 4 bases, J lost 4 bases, and 5 bases stayed unmatched.

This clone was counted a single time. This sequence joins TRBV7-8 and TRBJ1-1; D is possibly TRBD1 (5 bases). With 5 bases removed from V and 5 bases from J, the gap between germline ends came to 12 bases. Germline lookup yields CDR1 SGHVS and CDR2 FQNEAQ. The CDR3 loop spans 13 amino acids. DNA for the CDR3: TGTGCCAGCAGCCTAACGCAGGGAACTGAAGCTTTCTTT. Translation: CASSLTQGTEAFF.

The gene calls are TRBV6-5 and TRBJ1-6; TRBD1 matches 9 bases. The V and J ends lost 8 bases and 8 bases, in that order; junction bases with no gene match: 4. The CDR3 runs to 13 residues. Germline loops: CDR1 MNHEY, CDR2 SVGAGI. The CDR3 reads CASRTGEDSPLHF. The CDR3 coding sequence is TGTGCCAGCCGGACAGGGGAGGATTCACCCCTCCACTTT.

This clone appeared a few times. This CDR3 reads CASSPTEAEKLFF. DNA for the CDR3: TGTGCCAGCAGTCCTACCGAGGCGGAAAAACTGTTTTTT. The V gene is TRBV6-5, the J gene TRBJ1-4; D gene ambiguous. Trimming cost V 5 bases and J 8 bases, with 12 bases left between them. The germline V gene has CDR1 MNHEY and CDR2 SVGAGI. The CDR3 covers 13 residues.

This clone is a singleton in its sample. The CDR3 region is CASSLNGQGPYEQYF. The CDR3, as DNA: TGCGCCAGCAGCTTAAACGGACAGGGGCCTTACGAGCAGTACTTC. The chain recombines TRBV5-1 with TRBJ2-7; 9 positions agree with TRBD1. Germline values: CDR1 SGHRS, CDR2 YFSETQ. CDR3 length equals 15 residues. V trimming: 2 bases; J trimming: 4 bases; junction bases outside the gene matches: 7. The full variable domain, with the rest looked up from reference TRBV5-1 and TRBJ2-7, is KAGVTQTPRYLIKTRGQQVTLSCSPISGHRSVSWYQQTPGQGLQFLFEYFSETQRNKGNFPGRFSGRQFSNSRSEMNVSTLELGDSALYLCASSLNGQGPYEQYFGPGTRLTVT.

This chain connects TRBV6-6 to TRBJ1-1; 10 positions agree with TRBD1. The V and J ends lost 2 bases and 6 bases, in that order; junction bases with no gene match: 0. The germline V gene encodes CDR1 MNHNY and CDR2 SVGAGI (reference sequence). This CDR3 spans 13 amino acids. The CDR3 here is CASSYGTGAEAFF. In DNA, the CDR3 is TGTGCCAGCAGTTACGGGACAGGGGCTGAAGCTTTCTTT.